This T cell receptor beta chain was identified during a study of early T cells in non-severe SARS-CoV-2 infection. Study in general: Chains were unpaired, as sequencing was done on bulk RNA from unsorted whole blood. Broader study findings: Private and CD4 specificities were missed by VDJdb matching, skewed to anti-spike CD8.

To note about this clonotype: Its antigen is unknown.

The TCR library protocol was used to attach unique molecular identifiers. These identifiers were attached to individual cDNA molecules. TCRdb used MiXCR to reprocess the 5' RACE reads, holding one entry per CDR3 protein. The table records 100,000 to 120,000 distinct CDR3 sequences, around an eighth of them present only once. The V end lost 4 bases, the J end lost 0 bases, and 6 bases lay between the germline ends. There are 13 residues in the CDR3. CDR1 is MNHNY and CDR2 is SVGAGI in the germline V gene (reference sequence). The rearrangement joins TRBV6-6 to TRBJ1-1; D unclear. The sequencing here drew on whole blood, taken at baseline. The TCR originated in an adult who was a healthcare worker with PCR-confirmed SARS-CoV-2 infection or an uninfected control (not recorded which). The CDR3 is CASSSRVNTEAFF. The CDR3 coding sequence is TGTGCCAGCAGTTCTAGAGTGAACACTGAAGCTTTCTTT.